This paragraph covers one T cell receptor beta chain sequence. The antigen is not known. TCRdb's table, derived via immunoSEQ multiplex PCR, lists solely in-frame clones and lacks some. Of some 140,000 clones in the sample, 90% to 95% were seen once. The CDR3 covers 12 residues. Trimming pared 1 base from V and 7 bases from J, leaving 8 bases between. CDR1 SGHRS and CDR2 YFSETQ come from the germline V gene. The record originates from a study of T cell responses to AZD1222 COVID-19 vaccine. The study's findings and limits: Repertoires in all cases were sampled only once the peak T cell response had passed.

The chain carries TRBV5-1 and TRBJ1-1; the D is unclear. The specimen comprised peripheral blood, sampled 28 days after the second AZD1222 dose. The source of this sequence is an adult who received the AZD1222 COVID-19 vaccine. The CDR3 DNA follows: TGCGCCAGCAGCTTGCCCGTAGGTGAAGCTTTCTTT. Translating gives CASSLPVGEAFF.